The 10 T cell receptor beta chains below all came from one sample that was sequenced in a study of T-cell reconstitution after alpha-beta-depleted transplantation in children (dated by TCRdb to about 2016). Preparation of the library involved PCR. The sample was run on an Illumina HiSeq 2500. TCR libraries were prepared with molecular barcoding, using unique molecular identifiers to normalize TCRbeta repertoire quantification. TCRdb reworked the public reads: Q25 trimming with fastp, MiXCR clone assembly, productive beta chains retained. Merged by CDR3 protein, the rows form single entries marked with the most common genes and DNA. This sample is represented by fewer than 120,000 distinct CDR3 sequences; about 9.3% of them were singletons. Clones ranked in the top ten supply 8% to 9.5% of the sample. The sample here was PBMCs from the stem cell graft donor, taken from the stem cell graft. The receptors shown here come from a human donor who donated a stem cell graft to a child with acute lymphoblastic leukemia.

Many counts were recorded for this clonotype. The V gene is TRBV3-1, the J gene TRBJ1-1; weak D call: TRBD1 (6 bases). There are 15 residues in the CDR3. The germline V gene encodes CDR1 LGHDT and CDR2 YNNKEL (reference sequence). Trimming stripped 4 bases from V and 1 base from J, with 13 bases between. The CDR3 protein is CASSLVGAQNTEAFF. CDR3 nucleotides: TGTGCCAGCAGCCTCGTGGGGGCGCAGAACACTGAAGCTTTCTTT.

This clonotype was recorded many times. This chain joins TRBV3-1 and TRBJ2-5, with 10 bases identical to TRBD2. The CDR3 sequence is 16 residues long. The germline gives CDR1 LGHDT, CDR2 YNNKEL (reference sequence). J lost 5 bases, V lost 5 bases, and 11 bases had no gene match. DNA for the CDR3: TGTGCCAGCAGCTCCCCGTGGAGCGGGAGGGGGGAGACCCAGTACTTC. It encodes CASSSPWSGRGETQYF.

There are many counts of this clonotype. The rearrangement links TRBV5-6 to TRBJ2-3; perhaps TRBD2 as D (6 bases). Germline V CDR1 and CDR2: SGHDT, YYEEEE. The CDR3 loop spans 12 amino acids. Trimming left V 7 bases short and J 0 bases short, with 6 bases between. CDR3 sequence (DNA): TGTGCCAGCGCGGGGAGCACAGATACGCAGTATTTT. It yields the protein CASAGSTDTQYF.

This clonotype was seen a handful of times. V gene TRBV4-3 combines with J gene TRBJ1-1, with TRBD1 matching 7 bases. The CDR3 runs to 14 residues. V lost 0 bases to trimming and J lost 10 bases; unmatched junction nucleotides: 8. Germline CDR1 is LGHNA and CDR2 is YSLEER. The CDR3 region is CASSQDGGGSTAFF. The CDR3 DNA reads TGCGCCAGCAGCCAAGATGGAGGGGGCAGCACAGCTTTCTTT.

This clonotype was seen repeatedly, ten times or more. The chain couples TRBV6-2 or TRBV6-3 to TRBJ1-5; no firm D call. CDR1 is MNHEY and CDR2 is SVGEGT in the germline V gene. The V and J ends lost 2 bases and 0 bases respectively, with 8 bases between them. The CDR3 sequence is 15 residues long. Here the CDR3 reads CASSYARNSNQPQHF. The DNA of the CDR3 is TGTGCCAGCAGTTACGCGCGAAATAGCAATCAGCCCCAGCATTTT.

A word on this clonotype: Since a much larger clone is just one base distant, this may be a read error. This chain connects TRBV29-1 to TRBJ1-2; D is possibly TRBD1 (6 bases). Germline V gene data show CDR1 as SQVTM and CDR2 as ANQGSEA. With 2 bases removed from V and 6 bases from J, the gap between germline ends came to 19 bases. The CDR3 extends over 15 amino acids. CDR3 in amino acids: CSVEIRAWGLDGYTF. The CDR3 DNA sequence: TGCAGCGTTGAAATCCGGGCTTGGGGGCTTGATGGCTACACCTTC.

The chain has TRBV12-2 and TRBJ1-1. TRBV12-2 is a pseudogene segment. The CDR3 length is 14 residues. In DNA, the CDR3 is TGTGCAAGTCGCACCCCTAGAGGGAGGACTGAAGCTTTCTTT. It codes for CASRTPRGRTEAFF.

The V call is TRBV29-1, the J call TRBJ1-2; 8 bases fit TRBD1. After removal of 6 bases from V and 7 bases from J, the junction contained 7 bases not matched to a gene. Germline V CDR1 and CDR2: SQVTM, ANQGSEA. The CDR3 runs 12 residues. The CDR3 DNA reads as TGCAGCGTCGGACAGGGAGACTTTGGCTACACCTTC. Its protein is CSVGQGDFGYTF.

The V gene is TRBV18, the J gene TRBJ1-4; no clear D. Trimming removed 2 bases from V and 5 bases from J, with 12 bases in between. Germline V gene lookup returns CDR1 KGHSH and CDR2 LQKENI. CDR3 length: 15 residues. CDR3 sequence (DNA): TGTGCCAGCTCACCATCTGGAGGCCAGAATGAAAAACTGTTTTTT. Residues: CASSPSGGQNEKLFF. The full variable domain, completed using reference TRBV18 and TRBJ1-4, is NAGVMQNPRHLVRRRGQEARLRCSPMKGHSHVYWYRQLPEEGLKFMVYLQKENIIDESGMPKERFSAEFPKEGPSILRIQQVVRGDSAAYFCASSPSGGQNEKLFFGSGTQLSVL.

This clonotype was detected a few times. The chain is built from TRBV7-2 and TRBJ2-1; no clear D. Germline-derived CDR1 and CDR2 are SGHTA and FQGNSA. Deletions cut 1 base from V and 6 bases from J, with 10 bases between. The CDR3 runs 14 residues. The CDR3 protein is CASSLVIVPNEQFF. CDR3 nucleotide sequence: TGTGCCAGCAGCTTAGTGATAGTGCCCAATGAGCAGTTCTTC. The variable domain in full, with the rest retrieved from reference TRBV7-2 and TRBJ2-1, is GAGVSQSPSNKVTEKGKDVELRCDPISGHTALYWYRQSLGQGLEFLIYFQGNSAPDKSGLPSDRFSAERTGGSVSTLTIQRTQQEDSAVYLCASSLVIVPNEQFFGPGTRLTVL.